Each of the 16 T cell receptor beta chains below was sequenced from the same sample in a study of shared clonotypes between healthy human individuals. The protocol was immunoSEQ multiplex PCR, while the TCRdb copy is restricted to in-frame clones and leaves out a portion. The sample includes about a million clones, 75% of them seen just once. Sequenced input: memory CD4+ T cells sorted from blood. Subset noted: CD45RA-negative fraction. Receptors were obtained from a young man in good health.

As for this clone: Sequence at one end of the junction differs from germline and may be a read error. The CDR3 sequence is CAGSGRAQGTQYF. CDR3 in DNA: TGTGCCGGTAGCGGGAGGGCCCAAGGGACCCAGTACTTC. V and J are TRBV30 and TRBJ2-5; 11 bases line up with TRBD2. This CDR3 contains 13 residues. Per germline, CDR1 GTSNPN and CDR2 SVGIG (reference sequence).

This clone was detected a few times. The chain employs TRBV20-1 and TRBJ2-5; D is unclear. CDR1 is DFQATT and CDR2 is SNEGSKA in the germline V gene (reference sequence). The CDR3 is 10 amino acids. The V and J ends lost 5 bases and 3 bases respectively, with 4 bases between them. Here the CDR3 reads CSAEKETQYF. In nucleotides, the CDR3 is TGCAGTGCTGAGAAAGAGACCCAGTACTTC.

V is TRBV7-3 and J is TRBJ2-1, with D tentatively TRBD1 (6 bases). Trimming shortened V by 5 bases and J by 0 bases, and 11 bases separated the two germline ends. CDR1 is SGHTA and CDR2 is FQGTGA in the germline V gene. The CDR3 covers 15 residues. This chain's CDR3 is CASSLQGGSYNEQFF. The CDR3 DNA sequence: TGTGCCAGCAGCCTACAGGGTGGCTCCTACAATGAGCAGTTCTTC.

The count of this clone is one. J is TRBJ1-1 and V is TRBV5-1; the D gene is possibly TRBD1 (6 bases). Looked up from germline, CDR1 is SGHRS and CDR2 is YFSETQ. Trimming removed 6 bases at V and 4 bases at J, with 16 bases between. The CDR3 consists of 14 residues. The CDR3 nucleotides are TGCGCCAGCACAAGAAGGGGGGAAGGCACTGAAGCTTTCTTT. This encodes CASTRRGEGTEAFF.

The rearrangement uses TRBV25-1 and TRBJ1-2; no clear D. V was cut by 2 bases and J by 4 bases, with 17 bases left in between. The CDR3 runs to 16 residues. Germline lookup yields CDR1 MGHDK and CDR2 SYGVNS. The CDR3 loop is CASSEVGTRVRYGYTF. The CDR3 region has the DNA TGTGCCAGCAGTGAAGTGGGTACACGGGTTCGCTATGGCTACACCTTC.

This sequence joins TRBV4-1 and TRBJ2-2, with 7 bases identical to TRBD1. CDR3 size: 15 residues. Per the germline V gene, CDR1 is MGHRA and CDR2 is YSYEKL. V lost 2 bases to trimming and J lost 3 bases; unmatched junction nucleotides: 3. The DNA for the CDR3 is TGCGCCAGCAGCCAATACGACAGGGACACCGGGGAGCTGTTTTTT. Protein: CASSQYDRDTGELFF.

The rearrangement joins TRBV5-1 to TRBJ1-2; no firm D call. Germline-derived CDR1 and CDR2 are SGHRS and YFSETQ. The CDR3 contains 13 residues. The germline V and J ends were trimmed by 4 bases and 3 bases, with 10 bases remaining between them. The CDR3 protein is CASSPFLDYGYTF. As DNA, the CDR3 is TGCGCCAGCAGCCCATTTTTAGACTATGGCTACACCTTC.

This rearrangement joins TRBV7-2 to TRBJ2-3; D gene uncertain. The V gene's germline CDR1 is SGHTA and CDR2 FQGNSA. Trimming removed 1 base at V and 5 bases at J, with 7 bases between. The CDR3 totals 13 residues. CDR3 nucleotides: TGTGCCAGCAGCTTAGATCCCGAAGATACGCAGTATTTT. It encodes CASSLDPEDTQYF.

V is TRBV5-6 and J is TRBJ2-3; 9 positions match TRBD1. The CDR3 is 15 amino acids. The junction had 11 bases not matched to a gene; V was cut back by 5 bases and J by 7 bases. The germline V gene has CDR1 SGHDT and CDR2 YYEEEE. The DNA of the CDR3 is TGTGCCAGCAGTTACTCCGGGACAGGGAGGCATACGCAGTATTTT. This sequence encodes CASSYSGTGRHTQYF.

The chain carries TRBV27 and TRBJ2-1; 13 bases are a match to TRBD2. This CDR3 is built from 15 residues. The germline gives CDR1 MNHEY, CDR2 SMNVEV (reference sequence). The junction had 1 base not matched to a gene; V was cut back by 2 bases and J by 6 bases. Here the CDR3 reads CASSLRLAGGNEQFF. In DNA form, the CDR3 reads TGTGCCAGCAGTTTAAGACTAGCGGGGGGCAATGAGCAGTTCTTC.

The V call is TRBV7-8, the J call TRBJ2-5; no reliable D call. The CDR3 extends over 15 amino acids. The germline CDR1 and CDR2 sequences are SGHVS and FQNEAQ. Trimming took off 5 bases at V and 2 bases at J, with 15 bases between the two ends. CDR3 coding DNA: TGTGCCAGCAGCAATTCCCGGATTAATCAAGAGACCCAGTACTTC. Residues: CASSNSRINQETQYF.

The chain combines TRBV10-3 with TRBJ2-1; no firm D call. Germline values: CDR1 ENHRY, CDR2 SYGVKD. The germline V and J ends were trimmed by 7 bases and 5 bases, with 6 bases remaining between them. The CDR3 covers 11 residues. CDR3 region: CAIKGDNEQFF. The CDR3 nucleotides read TGTGCCATCAAAGGCGACAATGAGCAGTTCTTC.

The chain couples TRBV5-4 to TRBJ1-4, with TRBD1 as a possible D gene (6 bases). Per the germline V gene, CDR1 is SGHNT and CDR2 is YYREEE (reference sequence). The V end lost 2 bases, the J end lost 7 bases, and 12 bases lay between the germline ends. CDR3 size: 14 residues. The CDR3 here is CASSFQGLGEKLFF. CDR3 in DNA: TGTGCCAGCAGCTTTCAGGGGTTGGGTGAAAAACTGTTTTTT.

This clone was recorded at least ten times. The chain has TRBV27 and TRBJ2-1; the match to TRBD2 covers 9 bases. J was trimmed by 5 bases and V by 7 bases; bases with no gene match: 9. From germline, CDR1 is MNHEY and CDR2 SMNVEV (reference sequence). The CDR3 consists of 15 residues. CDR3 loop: CASTGGRAYNNEQFF. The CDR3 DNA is TGTGCCAGCACCGGCGGGAGGGCCTATAACAATGAGCAGTTCTTC.

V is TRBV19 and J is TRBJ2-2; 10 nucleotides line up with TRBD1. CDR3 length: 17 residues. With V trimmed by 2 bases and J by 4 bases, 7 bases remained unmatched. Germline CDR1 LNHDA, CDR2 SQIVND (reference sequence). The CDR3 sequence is CASSIRQGALRTGELFF. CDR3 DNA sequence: TGTGCCAGTAGTATACGACAGGGGGCCCTTCGCACCGGGGAGCTGTTTTTT.

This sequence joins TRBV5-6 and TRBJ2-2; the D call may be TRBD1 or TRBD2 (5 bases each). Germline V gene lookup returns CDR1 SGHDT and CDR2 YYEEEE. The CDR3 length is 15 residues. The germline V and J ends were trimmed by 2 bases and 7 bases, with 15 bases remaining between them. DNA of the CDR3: TGTGCCAGCAGCTTTACAGGAGTACGGGGCGGGGAGCTGTTTTTT. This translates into CASSFTGVRGGELFF. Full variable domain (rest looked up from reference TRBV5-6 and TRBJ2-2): DAGVTQSPTHLIKTRGQQVTLRCSPKSGHDTVSWYQQALGQGPQFIFQYYEEEERQRGNFPDRFSGHQFPNYSSELNVNALLLGDSALYLCASSFTGVRGGELFFGEGSRLTVL.